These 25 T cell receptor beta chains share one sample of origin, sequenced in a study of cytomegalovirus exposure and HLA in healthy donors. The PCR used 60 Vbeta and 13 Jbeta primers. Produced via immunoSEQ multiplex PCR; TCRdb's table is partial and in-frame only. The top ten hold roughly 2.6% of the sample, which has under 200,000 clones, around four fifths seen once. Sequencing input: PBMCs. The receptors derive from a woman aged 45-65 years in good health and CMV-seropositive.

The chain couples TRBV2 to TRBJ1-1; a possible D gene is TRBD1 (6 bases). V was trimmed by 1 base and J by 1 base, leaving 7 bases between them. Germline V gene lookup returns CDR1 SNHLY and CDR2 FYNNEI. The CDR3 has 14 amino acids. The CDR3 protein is CASSEETGNTEAFF. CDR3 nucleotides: TGTGCCAGCAGTGAAGAGACAGGGAACACTGAAGCTTTCTTT.

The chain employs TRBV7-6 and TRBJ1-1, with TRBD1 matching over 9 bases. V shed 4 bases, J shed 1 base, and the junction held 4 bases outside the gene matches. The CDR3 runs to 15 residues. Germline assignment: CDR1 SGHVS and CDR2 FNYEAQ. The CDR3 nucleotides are TGTGCCAGCAGCTCACAGGGGGCAGGGAACACTGAAGCTTTCTTT. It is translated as CASSSQGAGNTEAFF.

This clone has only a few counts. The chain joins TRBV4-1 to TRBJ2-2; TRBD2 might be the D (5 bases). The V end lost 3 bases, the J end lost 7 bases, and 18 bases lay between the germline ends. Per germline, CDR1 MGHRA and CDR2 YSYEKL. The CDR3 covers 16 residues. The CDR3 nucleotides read TGCGCCAGCAGCCACCTAGCTCTAGGGTATGGCGGGGAGCTGTTTTTT. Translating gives CASSHLALGYGGELFF.

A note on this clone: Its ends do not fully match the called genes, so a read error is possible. The CDR3 here is CASSQDRASNEQYF. Written as DNA, the CDR3 is TGCGCCAGCAGCCAAGACAGGGCCTCCAACGAGCAGTACTTC. The chain links TRBV4-1 to TRBJ2-7, with D maybe TRBD1 (5 bases). This CDR3 has 14 amino acids. Germline V CDR1 and CDR2: MGHRA, YSYEKL.

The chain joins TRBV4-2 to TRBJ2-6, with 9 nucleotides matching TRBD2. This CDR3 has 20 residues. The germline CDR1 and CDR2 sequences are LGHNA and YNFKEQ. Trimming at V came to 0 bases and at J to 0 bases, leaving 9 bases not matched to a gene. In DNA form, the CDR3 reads TGTGCCAGCAGCCAAGAGAGCCTGACTAGCGGATACTCTGGGGCCAACGTCCTGACTTTC. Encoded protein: CASSQESLTSGYSGANVLTF.

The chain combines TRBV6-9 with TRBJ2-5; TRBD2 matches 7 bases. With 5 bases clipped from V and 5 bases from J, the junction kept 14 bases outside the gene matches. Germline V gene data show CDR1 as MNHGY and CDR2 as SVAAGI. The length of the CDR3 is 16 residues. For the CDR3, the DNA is TGTGCCAGCAGTAAACCGGGGAGCGGGGAAGGGGAGACCCAGTACTTC. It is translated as CASSKPGSGEGETQYF.

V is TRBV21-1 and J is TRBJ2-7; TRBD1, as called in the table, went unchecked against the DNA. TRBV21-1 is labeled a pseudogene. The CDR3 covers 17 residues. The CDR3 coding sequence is TGTGCCAGCAACCACTTCATACCCGGACAGGGCCCCCCCGAGCAGTACTTC. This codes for CASNHFIPGQGPPEQYF.

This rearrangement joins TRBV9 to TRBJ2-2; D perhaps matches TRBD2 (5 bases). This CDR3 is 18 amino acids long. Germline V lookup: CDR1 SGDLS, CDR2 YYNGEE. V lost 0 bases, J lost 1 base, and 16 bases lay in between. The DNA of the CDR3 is TGTGCCAGCAGCGTAGATTGGGAGCTAAGGAGGAACACCGGGGAGCTGTTTTTT. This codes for CASSVDWELRRNTGELFF. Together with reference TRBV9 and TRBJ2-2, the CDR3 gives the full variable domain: DSGVTQTPKHLITATGQRVTLRCSPRSGDLSVYWYQQSLDQGLQFLIQYYNGEERAKGNILERFSAQQFPDLHSELNLSSLELGDSALYFCASSVDWELRRNTGELFFGEGSRLTVL.

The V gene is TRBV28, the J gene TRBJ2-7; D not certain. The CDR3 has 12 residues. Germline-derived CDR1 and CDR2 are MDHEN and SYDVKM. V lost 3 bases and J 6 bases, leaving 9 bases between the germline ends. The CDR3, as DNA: TGTGCCAGCAGTTTCCAGCCTAGCGAGCAGTACTTC. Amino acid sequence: CASSFQPSEQYF.

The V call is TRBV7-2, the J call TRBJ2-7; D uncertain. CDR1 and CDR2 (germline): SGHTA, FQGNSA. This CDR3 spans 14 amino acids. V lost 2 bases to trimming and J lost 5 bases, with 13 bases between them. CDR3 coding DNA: TGTGCCAGCAGCTTAAATCCCCGCGCGGACGAGCAGTACTTC. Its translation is CASSLNPRADEQYF.

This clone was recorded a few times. The CDR3: CASSISGVNGELFF. For the CDR3, the DNA is TGTGCCAGTAGTATTTCGGGGGTGAACGGGGAGCTGTTTTTT. This chain joins TRBV19 and TRBJ2-2; maybe TRBD2 (6 bases). The V gene lost 3 bases and the J gene lost 7 bases, with 12 bases spanning the gap. The CDR3 runs to 14 residues. Germline assignment: CDR1 LNHDA and CDR2 SQIVND (reference sequence).

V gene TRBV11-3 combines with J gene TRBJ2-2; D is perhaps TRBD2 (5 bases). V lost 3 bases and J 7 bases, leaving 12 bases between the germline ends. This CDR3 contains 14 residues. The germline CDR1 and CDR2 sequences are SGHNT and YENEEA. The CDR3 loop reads CASSFSSLIGELFF. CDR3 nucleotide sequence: TGTGCCAGCAGCTTTTCTAGCCTCATCGGGGAGCTGTTTTTT.

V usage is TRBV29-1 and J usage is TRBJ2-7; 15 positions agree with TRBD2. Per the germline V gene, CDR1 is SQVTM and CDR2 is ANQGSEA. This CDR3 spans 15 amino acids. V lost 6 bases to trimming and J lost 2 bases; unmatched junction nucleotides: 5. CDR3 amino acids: CSVTGTSGGTYEQYF. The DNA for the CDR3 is TGCAGCGTCACAGGGACTAGCGGGGGGACCTACGAGCAGTACTTC.

The CDR3 loop is CASSTAGQGSTEAFF. The CDR3 region has the DNA TGTGCCAGCTCGACCGCGGGGCAGGGCAGCACTGAAGCTTTCTTT. The chain is built from TRBV28 and TRBJ1-1, with D perhaps TRBD1 (5 bases). CDR1 is MDHEN, CDR2 SYDVKM, per germline. Deletions cut 8 bases from V and 4 bases from J, with 20 bases between. CDR3 length: 15 amino acids.

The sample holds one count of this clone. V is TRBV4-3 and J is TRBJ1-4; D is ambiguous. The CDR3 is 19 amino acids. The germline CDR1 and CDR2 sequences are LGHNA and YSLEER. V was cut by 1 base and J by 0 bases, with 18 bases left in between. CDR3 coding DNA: TGCGCCAGCAGCCAAGGTGCCTCGGGTCAGACCGCAACTAATGAAAAACTGTTTTTT. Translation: CASSQGASGQTATNEKLFF.

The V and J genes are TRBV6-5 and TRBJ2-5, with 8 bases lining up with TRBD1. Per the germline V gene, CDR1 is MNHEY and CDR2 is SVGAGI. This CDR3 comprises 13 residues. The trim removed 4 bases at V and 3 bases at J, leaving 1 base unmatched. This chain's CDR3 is CASSSQGEETQYF. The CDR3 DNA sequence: TGTGCCAGCAGTTCACAGGGGGAAGAGACCCAGTACTTC.

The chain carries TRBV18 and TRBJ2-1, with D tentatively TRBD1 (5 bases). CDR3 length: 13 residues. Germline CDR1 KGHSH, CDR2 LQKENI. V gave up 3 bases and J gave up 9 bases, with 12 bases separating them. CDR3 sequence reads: CASSPPNRGEQFF. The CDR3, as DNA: TGTGCCAGCTCACCGCCGAATAGGGGTGAGCAGTTCTTC.

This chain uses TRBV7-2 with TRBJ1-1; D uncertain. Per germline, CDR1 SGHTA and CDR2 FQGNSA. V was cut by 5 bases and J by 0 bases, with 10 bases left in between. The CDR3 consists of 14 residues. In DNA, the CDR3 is TGTGCCAGCAGCCTCGCGGGCCTGAACACTGAAGCTTTCTTT. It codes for CASSLAGLNTEAFF.

Here the CDR3 reads CASSLFQLRGEQFF. The DNA of the CDR3 is TGTGCCAGCAGTTTATTCCAATTACGGGGTGAGCAGTTCTTC. The chain joins TRBV28 to TRBJ2-1; weak D call: TRBD2 (5 bases). Germline-derived CDR1 and CDR2 are MDHEN and SYDVKM. V shed 1 base and J shed 9 bases, with 13 bases lying between them. The CDR3 extends over 14 amino acids. Full variable domain (rest looked up from reference TRBV28 and TRBJ2-1): DVKVTQSSRYLVKRTGEKVFLECVQDMDHENMFWYRQDPGLGLRLIYFSYDVKMKEKGDIPEGYSVSREKKERFSLILESASTNQTSMYLCASSLFQLRGEQFFGPGTRLTVL.

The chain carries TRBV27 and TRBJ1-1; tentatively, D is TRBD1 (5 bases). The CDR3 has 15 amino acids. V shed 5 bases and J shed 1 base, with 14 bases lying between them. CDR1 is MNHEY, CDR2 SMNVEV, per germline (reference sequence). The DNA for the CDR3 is TGTGCCAGCAGTCCCGCCTTCGGGGGGAACACTGAAGCTTTCTTT. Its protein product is CASSPAFGGNTEAFF.

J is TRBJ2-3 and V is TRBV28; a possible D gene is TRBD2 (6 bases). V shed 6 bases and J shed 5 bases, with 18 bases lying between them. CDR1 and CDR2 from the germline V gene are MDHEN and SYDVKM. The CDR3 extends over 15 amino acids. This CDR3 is CASSPPGRGKDTQYF. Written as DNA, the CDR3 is TGTGCCAGCAGCCCCCCGGGGCGCGGGAAAGATACGCAGTATTTT.

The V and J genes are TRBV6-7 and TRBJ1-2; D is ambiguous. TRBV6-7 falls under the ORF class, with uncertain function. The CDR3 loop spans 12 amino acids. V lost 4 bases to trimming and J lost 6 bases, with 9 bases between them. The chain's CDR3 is CASSFPHHGYTF. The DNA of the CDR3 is TGTGCCAGCAGTTTCCCACACCATGGCTACACCTTC.

This CDR3 is CASSPSGGAYEQYF. In DNA form, the CDR3 reads TGTGCCAGCAGTCCAAGCGGGGGGGCTTACGAGCAGTACTTC. The J gene is TRBJ2-7, the V gene TRBV5-4; 10 nucleotides align to TRBD2. The trim removed 5 bases at V and 4 bases at J, leaving 6 bases unmatched. Germline V lookup: CDR1 SGHNT, CDR2 YYREEE (reference sequence). CDR3 size: 14 residues.

Written as DNA, the CDR3 is TGTGCCAGCAGCACCCGGGACAAACTCTCCTACAATGAGCAGTTCTTC. Translation gives CASSTRDKLSYNEQFF. The rearrangement joins TRBV13 to TRBJ2-1; tentative D call: TRBD1 (6 bases). The germline gives CDR1 PRHDT, CDR2 FYEKMQ (reference sequence). V gave up 5 bases and J gave up 0 bases, with 14 bases separating them. This CDR3 comprises 16 residues.

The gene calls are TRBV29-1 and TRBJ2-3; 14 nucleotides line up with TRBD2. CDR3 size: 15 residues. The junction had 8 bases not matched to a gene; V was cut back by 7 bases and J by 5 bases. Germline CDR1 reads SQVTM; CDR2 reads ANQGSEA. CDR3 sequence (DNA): TGCAGCGCTCAGGGGGGACTAGCGGGGGTAGATACGCAGTATTTT. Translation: CSAQGGLAGVDTQYF.